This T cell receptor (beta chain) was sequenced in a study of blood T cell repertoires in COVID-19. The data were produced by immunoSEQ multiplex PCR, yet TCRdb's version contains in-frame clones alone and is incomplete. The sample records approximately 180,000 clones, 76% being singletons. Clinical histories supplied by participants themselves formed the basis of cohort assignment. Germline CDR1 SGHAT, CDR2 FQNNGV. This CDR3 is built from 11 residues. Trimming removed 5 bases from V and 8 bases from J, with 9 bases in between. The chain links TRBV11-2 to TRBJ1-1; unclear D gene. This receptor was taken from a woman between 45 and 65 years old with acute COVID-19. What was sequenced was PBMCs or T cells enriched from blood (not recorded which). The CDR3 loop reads CASSREGEAFF. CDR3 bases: TGTGCCAGCAGCCGGGAGGGAGAAGCTTTCTTT.